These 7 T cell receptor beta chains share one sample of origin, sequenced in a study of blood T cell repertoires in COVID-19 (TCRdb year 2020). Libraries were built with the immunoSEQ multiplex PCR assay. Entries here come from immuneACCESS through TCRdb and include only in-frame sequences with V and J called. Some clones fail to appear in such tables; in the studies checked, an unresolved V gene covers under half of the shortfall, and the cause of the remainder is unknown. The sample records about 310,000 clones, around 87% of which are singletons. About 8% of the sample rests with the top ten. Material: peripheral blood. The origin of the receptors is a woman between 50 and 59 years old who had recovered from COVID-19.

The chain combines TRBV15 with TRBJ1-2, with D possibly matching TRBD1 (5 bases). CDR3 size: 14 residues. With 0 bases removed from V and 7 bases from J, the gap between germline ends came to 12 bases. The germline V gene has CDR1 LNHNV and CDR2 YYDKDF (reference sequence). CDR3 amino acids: CATSREGRDSGYTF. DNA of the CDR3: TGTGCCACCAGCAGAGAGGGCAGGGATAGTGGCTACACCTTC.

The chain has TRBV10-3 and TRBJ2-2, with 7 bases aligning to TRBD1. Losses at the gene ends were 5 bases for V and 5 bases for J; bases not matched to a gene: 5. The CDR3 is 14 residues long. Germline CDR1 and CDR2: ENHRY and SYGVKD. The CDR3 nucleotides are TGTGCCATCAGTAGCGTACAGGGGACCGGGGAGCTGTTTTTT. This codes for CAISSVQGTGELFF.

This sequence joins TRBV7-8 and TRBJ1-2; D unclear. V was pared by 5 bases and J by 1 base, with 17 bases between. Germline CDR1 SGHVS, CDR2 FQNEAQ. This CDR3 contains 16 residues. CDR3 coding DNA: TGTGCCAGCAGCACGATGGGTGGGCAGATTAACTATGGCTACACCTTC. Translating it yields CASSTMGGQINYGYTF.

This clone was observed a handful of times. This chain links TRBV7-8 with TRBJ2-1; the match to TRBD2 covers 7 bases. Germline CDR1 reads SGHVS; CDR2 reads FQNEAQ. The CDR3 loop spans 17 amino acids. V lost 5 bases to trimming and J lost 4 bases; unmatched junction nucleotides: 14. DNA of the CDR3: TGTGCCAGCAGCCCACGAACTCGATTAGCGGGTTACAATGAGCAGTTCTTC. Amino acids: CASSPRTRLAGYNEQFF.

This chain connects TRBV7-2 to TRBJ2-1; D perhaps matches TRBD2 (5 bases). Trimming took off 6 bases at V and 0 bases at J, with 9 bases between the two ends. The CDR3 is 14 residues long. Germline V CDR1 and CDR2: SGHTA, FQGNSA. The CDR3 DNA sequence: TGTGCCAGCAGAAGTGGGAGCTCCTACAATGAGCAGTTCTTC. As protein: CASRSGSSYNEQFF.

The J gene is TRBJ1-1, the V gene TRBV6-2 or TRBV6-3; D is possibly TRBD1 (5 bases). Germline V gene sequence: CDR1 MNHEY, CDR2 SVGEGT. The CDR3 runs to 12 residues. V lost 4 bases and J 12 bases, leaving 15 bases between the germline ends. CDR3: CASSSGPGVTFF. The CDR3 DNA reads TGTGCCAGCAGTTCCGGACCGGGGGTGACTTTCTTT.

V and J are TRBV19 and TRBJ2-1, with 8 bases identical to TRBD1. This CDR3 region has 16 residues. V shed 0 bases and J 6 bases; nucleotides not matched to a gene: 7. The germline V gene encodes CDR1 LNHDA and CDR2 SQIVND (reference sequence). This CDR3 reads CASSIDLGQGSNEQFF. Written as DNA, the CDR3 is TGTGCCAGTAGTATAGATTTAGGACAGGGAAGCAATGAGCAGTTCTTC. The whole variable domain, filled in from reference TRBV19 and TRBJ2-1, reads DGGITQSPKYLFRKEGQNVTLSCEQNLNHDAMYWYRQDPGQGLRLIYYSQIVNDFQKGDIAEGYSVSREKKESFPLTVTSAQKNPTAFYLCASSIDLGQGSNEQFFGPGTRLTVL.